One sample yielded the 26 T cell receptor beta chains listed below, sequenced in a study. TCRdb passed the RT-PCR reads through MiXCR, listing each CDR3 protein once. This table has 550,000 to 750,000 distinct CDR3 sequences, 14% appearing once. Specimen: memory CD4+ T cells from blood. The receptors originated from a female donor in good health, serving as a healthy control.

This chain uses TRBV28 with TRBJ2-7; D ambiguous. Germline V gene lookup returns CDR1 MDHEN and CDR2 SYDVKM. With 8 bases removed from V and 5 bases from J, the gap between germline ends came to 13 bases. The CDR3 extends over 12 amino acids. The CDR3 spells CASQWGNNEQYF. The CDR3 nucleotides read TGTGCCAGCCAGTGGGGAAACAACGAGCAGTACTTC.

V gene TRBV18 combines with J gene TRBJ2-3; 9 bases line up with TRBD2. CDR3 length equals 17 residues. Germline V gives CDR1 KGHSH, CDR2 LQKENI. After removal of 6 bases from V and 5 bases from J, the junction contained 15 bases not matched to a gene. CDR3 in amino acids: CASSQNNQAGGRDTQYF. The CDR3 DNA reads TGTGCCAGCTCCCAAAATAACCAAGCGGGAGGAAGAGATACGCAGTATTTT.

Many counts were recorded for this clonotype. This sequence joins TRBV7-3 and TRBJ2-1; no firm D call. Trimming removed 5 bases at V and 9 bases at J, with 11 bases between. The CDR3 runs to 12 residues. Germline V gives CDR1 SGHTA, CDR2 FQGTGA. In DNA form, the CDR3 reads TGTGCCAGCAGCCTCTCATTGGGTGAGCAGTTCTTC. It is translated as CASSLSLGEQFF.

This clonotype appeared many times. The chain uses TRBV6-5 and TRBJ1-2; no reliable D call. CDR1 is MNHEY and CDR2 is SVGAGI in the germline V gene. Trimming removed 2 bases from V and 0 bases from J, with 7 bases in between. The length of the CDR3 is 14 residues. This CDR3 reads CASSYSVPNYGYTF. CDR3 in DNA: TGTGCCAGCAGTTACAGCGTCCCTAACTATGGCTACACCTTC.

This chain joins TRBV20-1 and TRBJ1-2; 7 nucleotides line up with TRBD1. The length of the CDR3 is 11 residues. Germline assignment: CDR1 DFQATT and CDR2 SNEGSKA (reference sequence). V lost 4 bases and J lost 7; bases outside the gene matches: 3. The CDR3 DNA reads TGCAGTGCTACAGACAGGGCTGGCTACACCTTC. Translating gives CSATDRAGYTF.

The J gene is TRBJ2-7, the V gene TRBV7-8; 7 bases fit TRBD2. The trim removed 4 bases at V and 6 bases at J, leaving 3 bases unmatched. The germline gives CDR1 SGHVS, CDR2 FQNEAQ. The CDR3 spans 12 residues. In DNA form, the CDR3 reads TGTGCCAGCAGCTACGGGGAGGGCGAGCAGTACTTC. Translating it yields CASSYGEGEQYF.

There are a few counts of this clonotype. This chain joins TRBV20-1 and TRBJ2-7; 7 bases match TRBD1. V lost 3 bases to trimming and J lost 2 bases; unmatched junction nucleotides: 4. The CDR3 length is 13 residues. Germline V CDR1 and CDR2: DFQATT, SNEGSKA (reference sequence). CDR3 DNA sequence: TGCAGTGCTAGCGAGGGGGCTGCCTACGAGCAGTACTTC. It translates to CSASEGAAYEQYF.

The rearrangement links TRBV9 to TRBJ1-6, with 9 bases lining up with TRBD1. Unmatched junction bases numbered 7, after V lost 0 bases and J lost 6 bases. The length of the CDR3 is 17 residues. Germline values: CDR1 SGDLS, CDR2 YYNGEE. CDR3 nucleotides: TGTGCCAGCAGCGTAGCGGCTCCGGGACAGGGTAATTCACCCCTCCACTTT. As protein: CASSVAAPGQGNSPLHF.

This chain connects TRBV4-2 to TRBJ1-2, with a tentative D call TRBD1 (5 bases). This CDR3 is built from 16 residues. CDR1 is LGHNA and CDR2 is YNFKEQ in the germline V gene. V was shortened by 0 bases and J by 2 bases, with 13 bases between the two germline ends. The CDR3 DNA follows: TGTGCCAGCAGCCAAGATGGGACCTTCTCGAACTATGGCTACACCTTC. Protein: CASSQDGTFSNYGYTF.

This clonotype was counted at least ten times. CDR3 region: CASSLDGGIYYEQYF. Here the CDR3 DNA reads TGTGCCAGCAGCTTGGACGGGGGGATCTACTACGAGCAGTACTTC. V and J are TRBV5-5 and TRBJ2-7; TRBD2 aligns across 7 bases. V shed 0 bases and J 3 bases; nucleotides not matched to a gene: 6. The CDR3 is 15 amino acids. Germline CDR1 is SGHKS and CDR2 is YYEKEE (reference sequence).

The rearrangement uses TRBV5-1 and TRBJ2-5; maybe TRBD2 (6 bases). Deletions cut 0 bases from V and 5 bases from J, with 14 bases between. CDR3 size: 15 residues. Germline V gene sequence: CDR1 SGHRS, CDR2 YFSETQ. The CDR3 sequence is CASSLEGYGGETQYF. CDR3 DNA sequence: TGCGCCAGCAGCTTGGAAGGGTACGGAGGGGAGACCCAGTACTTC.

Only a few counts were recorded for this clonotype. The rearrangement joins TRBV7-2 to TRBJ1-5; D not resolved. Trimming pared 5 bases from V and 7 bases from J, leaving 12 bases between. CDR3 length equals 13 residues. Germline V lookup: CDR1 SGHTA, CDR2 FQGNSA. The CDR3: CASSPHAGQPQHF. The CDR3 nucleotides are TGTGCCAGCAGCCCCCACGCGGGCCAGCCCCAGCATTTT.

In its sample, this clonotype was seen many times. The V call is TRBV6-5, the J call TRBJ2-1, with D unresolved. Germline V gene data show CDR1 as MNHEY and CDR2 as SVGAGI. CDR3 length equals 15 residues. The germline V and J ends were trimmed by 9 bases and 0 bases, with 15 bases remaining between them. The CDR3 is CASGRTASSYNEQFF. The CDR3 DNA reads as TGTGCCAGTGGACGGACCGCAAGCTCCTACAATGAGCAGTTCTTC.

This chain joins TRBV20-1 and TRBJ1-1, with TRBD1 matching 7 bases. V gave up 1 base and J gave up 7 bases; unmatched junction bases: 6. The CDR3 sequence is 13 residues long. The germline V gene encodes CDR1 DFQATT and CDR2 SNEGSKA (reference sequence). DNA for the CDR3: TGCAGTGCTAGAGGGCAGGGGGGATTTGAAGCTTTCTTT. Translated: CSARGQGGFEAFF.

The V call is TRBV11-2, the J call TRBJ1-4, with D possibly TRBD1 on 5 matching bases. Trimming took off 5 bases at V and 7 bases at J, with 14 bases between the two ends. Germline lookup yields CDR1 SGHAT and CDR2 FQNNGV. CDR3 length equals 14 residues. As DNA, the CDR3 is TGTGCCAGCAGCCCTCCGTGCGGGGGTGAAAAACTGTTTTTT. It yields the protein CASSPPCGGEKLFF.

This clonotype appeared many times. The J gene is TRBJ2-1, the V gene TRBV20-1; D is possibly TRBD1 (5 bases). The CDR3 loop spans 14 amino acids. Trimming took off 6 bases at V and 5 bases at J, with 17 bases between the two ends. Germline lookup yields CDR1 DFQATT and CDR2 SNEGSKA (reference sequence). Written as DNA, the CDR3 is TGCAGTGCAGCTACAGGTGTTTATGACAATGAGCAGTTCTTC. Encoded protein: CSAATGVYDNEQFF.

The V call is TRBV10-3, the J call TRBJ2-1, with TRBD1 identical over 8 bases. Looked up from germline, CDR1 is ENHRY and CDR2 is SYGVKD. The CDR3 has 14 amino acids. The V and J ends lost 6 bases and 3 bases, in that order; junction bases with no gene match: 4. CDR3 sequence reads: CAIREGTGYNEQFF. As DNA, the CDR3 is TGTGCCATCAGGGAGGGGACAGGCTACAATGAGCAGTTCTTC.

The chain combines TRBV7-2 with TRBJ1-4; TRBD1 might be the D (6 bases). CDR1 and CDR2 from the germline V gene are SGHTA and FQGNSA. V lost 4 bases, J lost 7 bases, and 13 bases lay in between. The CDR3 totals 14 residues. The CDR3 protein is CASSYSGAFEKLFF. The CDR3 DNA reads TGTGCCAGCAGCTACTCGGGGGCGTTTGAAAAACTGTTTTTT.

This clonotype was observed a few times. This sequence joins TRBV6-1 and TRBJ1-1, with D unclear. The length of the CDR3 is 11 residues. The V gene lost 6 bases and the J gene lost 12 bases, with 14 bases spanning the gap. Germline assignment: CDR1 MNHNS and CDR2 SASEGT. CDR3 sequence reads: CASRATAEPFF. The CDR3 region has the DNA TGTGCCAGCAGGGCTACAGCCGAACCTTTCTTT.

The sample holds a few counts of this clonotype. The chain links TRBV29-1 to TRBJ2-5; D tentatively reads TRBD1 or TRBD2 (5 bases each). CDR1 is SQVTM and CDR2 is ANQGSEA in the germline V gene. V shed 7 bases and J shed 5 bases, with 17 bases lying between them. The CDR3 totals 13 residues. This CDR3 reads CSGGDGGGETQYF. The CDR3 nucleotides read TGCAGCGGTGGGGATGGGGGTGGGGAGACCCAGTACTTC.

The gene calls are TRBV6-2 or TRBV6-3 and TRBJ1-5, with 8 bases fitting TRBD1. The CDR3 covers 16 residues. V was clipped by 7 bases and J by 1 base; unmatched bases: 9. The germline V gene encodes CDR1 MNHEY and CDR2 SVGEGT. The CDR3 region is CASNGQGTSSNQPQHF. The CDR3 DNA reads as TGTGCCAGCAACGGACAGGGAACCTCCAGCAATCAGCCCCAGCATTTT.

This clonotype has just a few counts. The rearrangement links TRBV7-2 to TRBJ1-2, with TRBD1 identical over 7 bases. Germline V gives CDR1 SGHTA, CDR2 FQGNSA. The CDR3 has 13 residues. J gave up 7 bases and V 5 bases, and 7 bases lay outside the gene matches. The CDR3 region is CASSPRQGFGYTF. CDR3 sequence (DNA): TGTGCCAGCAGCCCTCGACAGGGATTTGGCTACACCTTC.

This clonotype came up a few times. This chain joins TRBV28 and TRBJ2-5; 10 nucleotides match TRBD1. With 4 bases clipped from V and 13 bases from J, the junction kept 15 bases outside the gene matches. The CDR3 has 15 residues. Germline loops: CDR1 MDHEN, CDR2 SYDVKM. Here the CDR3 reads CASSSSGTGAGSPYF. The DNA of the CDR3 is TGTGCCAGCAGTTCTTCCGGGACAGGGGCCGGGAGTCCGTACTTC.

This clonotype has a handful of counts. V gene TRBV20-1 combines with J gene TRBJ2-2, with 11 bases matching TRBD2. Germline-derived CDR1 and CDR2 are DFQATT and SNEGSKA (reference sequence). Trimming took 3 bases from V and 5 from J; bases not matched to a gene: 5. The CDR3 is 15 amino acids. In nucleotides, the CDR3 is TGCAGTGCTAGGATAGCGGGAGGGTGGACCGGGGAGCTGTTTTTT. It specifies CSARIAGGWTGELFF.

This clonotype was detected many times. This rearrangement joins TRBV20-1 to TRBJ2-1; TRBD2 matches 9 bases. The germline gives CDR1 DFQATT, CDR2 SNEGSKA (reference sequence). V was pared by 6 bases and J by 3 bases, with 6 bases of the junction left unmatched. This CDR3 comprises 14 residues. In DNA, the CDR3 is TGCAGTGCCATGACTAGCGGAAACTACAATGAGCAGTTCTTC. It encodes CSAMTSGNYNEQFF.

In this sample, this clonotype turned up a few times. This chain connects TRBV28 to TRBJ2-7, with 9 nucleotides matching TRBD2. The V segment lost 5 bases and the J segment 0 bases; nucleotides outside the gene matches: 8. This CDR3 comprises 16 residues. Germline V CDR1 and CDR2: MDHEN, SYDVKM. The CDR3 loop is CASSVSHSGSSYEQYF. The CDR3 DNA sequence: TGTGCCAGCAGTGTCTCCCATAGCGGGAGCTCCTACGAGCAGTACTTC.